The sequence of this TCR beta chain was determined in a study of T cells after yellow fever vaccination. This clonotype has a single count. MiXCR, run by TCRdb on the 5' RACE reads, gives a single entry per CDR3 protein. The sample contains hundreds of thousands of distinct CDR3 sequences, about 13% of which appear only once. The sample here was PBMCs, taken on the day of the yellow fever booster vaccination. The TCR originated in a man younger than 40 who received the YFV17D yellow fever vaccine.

Here the CDR3 DNA reads TGCAGTGCTAGTGCCGGGGCGGGTCAGCCCCAGCATTTT. It specifies CSASAGAGQPQHF. The V call is TRBV20-1, the J call TRBJ1-5; tentative D call: TRBD1 (5 bases). Germline CDR1 is DFQATT and CDR2 is SNEGSKA (reference sequence). Trimming removed 3 bases at V and 6 bases at J, with 12 bases between. This CDR3 spans 13 amino acids.